This section outlines one TCR beta chain sequence together with its context. Its antigen is unknown. This specimen belongs to a study of early T cells in non-severe SARS-CoV-2 infection. For the study at large: Sequencing targeted bulk RNA from unsorted whole blood, leaving chains unpaired. General study findings and limits: Reliance on VDJdb matching favored anti-spike CD8 responses; private and CD4 specificities were missed.

Unique molecular identifiers tagged individual cDNA molecules. TCRdb processed the 5' RACE reads anew with MiXCR; each CDR3 protein has one entry. Of 53,000 or so distinct CDR3 sequences listed, roughly an eighth were seen once; the top ten hold approximately 2.5%. CDR3 size: 15 residues. The germline gives CDR1 SGHTA, CDR2 FQGNSA. Deletions cut 1 base from V and 2 bases from J, with 11 bases between. The specimen comprised whole blood, sampled at baseline. The receptor's source is an adult who was a healthcare worker with PCR-confirmed SARS-CoV-2 infection or an uninfected control (not recorded which). This chain connects TRBV7-2 to TRBJ2-5, with D possibly being TRBD2 (5 bases). CDR3 DNA: TGTGCCAGCAGCTTAGAAGGCGGGCGACAAGAGACCCAGTACTTC. It codes for CASSLEGGRQETQYF. Drawing the rest from reference TRBV7-2 and TRBJ2-5, the complete variable domain is GAGVSQSPSNKVTEKGKDVELRCDPISGHTALYWYRQSLGQGLEFLIYFQGNSAPDKSGLPSDRFSAERTGGSVSTLTIQRTQQEDSAVYLCASSLEGGRQETQYFGPGTRLLVL.